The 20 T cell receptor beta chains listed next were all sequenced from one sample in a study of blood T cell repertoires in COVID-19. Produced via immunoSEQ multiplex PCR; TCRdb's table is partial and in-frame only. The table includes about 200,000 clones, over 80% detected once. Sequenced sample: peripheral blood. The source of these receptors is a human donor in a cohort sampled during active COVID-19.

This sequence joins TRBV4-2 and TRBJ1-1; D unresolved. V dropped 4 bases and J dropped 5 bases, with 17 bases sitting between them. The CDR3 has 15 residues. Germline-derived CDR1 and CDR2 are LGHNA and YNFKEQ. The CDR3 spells CASSRAGKEKTEAFF. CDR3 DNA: TGTGCCAGCAGCCGGGCGGGGAAGGAGAAGACTGAAGCTTTCTTT.

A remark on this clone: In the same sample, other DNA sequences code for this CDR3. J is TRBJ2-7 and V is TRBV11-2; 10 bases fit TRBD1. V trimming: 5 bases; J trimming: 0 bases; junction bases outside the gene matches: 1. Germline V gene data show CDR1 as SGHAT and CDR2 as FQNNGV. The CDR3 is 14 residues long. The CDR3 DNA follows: TGTGCCAGCAGCCGGGACAGGGGCTCCTACGAGCAGTACTTC. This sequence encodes CASSRDRGSYEQYF. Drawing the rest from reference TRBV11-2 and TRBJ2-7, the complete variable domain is EAGVAQSPRYKIIEKRQSVAFWCNPISGHATLYWYQQILGQGPKLLIQFQNNGVVDDSQLPKDRFSAERLKGVDSTLKIQPAKLEDSAVYLCASSRDRGSYEQYFGPGTRLTVT.

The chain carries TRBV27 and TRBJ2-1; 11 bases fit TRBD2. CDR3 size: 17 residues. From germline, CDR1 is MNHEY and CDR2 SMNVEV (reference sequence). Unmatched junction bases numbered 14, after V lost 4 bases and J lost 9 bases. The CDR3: CASSSLTSGSIGGEQFF. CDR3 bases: TGTGCCAGCAGTTCACTTACTAGCGGGAGTATCGGGGGTGAGCAGTTCTTC.

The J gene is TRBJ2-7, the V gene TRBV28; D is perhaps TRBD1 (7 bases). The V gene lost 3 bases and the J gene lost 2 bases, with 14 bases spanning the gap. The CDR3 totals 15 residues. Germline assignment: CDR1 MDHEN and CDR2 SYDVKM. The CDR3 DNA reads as TGTGCCAGCAGTTTCGCGGGGACAGTCACCTACGAGCAGTACTTC. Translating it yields CASSFAGTVTYEQYF.

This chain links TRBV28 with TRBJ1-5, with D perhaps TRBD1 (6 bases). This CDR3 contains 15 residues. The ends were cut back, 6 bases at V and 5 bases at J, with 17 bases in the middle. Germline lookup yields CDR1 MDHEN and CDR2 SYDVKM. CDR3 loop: CASRPQGRADQPQHF. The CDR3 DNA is TGTGCCAGCAGGCCACAGGGAAGGGCCGATCAGCCCCAGCATTTT.

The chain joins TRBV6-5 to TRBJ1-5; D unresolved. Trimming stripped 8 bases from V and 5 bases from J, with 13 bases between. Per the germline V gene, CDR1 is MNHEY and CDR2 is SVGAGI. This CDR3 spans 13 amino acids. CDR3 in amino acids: CASLAGGHQPQHF. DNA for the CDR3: TGTGCCAGCCTTGCTGGAGGCCATCAGCCCCAGCATTTT.

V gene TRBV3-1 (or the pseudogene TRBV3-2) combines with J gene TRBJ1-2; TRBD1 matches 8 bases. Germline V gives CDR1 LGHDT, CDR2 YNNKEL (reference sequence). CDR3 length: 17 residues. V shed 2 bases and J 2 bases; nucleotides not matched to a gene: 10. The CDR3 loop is CASSQRGRTGLNYGYTF. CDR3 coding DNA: TGTGCCAGCAGCCAAAGGGGTAGGACAGGGTTAAACTATGGCTACACCTTC.

The CDR3 protein is CASNTGGLAGAAITGELFF. The DNA of the CDR3 is TGTGCCAGCAACACCGGGGGACTAGCGGGAGCCGCGATCACCGGGGAGCTGTTTTTT. The chain has TRBV28 and TRBJ2-2; TRBD2 agrees at 14 bases. Germline V lookup: CDR1 MDHEN, CDR2 SYDVKM. The CDR3 has 19 amino acids. V was clipped by 7 bases and J by 4 bases; unmatched bases: 14.

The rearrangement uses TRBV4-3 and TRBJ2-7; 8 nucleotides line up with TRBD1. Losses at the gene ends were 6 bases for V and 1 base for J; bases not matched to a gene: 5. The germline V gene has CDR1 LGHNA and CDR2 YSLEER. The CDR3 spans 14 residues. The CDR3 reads CASSSGQGSYEQYF. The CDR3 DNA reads TGCGCCAGCAGTTCAGGACAGGGATCCTACGAGCAGTACTTC.

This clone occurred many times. The CDR3 reads CASSSRQANEKLFF. The DNA of the CDR3 is TGTGCCAGCAGTTCGAGACAGGCTAATGAAAAACTGTTTTTT. This sequence joins TRBV27 and TRBJ1-4, with TRBD1 as a possible D gene (6 bases). This CDR3 is 14 amino acids long. V gave up 4 bases and J gave up 3 bases, with 9 bases separating them. Per the germline V gene, CDR1 is MNHEY and CDR2 is SMNVEV (reference sequence).

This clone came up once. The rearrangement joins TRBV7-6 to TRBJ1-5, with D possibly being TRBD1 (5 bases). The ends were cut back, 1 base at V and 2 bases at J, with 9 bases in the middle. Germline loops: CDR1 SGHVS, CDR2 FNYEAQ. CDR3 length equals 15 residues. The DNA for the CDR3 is TGTGCCAGCAGCTTAGGGAGGGGAGGCAATCAGCCCCAGCATTTT. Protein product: CASSLGRGGNQPQHF.

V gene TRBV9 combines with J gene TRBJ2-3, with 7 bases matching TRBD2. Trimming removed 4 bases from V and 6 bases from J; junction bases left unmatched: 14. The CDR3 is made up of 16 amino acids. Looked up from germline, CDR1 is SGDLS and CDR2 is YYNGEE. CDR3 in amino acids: CASSSGLESSKDTQYF. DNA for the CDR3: TGTGCCAGCAGCTCTGGACTAGAGTCATCTAAGGATACGCAGTATTTT.

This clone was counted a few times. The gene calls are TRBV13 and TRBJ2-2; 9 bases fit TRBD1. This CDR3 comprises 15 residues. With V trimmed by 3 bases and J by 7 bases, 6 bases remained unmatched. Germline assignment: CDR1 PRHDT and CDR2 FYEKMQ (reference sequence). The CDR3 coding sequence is TGTGCCAGCAGCTTGGGACAGGGTAGCGGCGGGGAGCTGTTTTTT. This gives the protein CASSLGQGSGGELFF.

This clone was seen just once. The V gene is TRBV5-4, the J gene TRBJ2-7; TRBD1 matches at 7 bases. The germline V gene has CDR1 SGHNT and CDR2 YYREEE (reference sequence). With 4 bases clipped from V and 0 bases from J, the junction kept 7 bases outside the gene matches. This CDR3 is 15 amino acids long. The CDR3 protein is CASSPTGANSYEQYF. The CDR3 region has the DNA TGTGCCAGCAGCCCCACAGGGGCCAACTCCTACGAGCAGTACTTC.

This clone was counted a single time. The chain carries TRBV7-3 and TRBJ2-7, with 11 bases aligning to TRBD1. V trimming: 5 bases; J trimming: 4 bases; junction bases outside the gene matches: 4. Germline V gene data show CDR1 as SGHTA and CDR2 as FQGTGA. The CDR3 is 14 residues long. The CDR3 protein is CASSPDRGRYEQYF. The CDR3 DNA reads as TGTGCCAGCAGCCCGGACAGGGGGCGATACGAGCAGTACTTC.

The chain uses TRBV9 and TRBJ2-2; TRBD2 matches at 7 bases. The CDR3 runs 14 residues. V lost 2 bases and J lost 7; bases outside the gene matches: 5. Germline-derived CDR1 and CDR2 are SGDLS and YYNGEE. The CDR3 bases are TGTGCCAGCAGCGTCGGCGGGAGAAACGGGGAGCTGTTTTTT. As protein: CASSVGGRNGELFF.

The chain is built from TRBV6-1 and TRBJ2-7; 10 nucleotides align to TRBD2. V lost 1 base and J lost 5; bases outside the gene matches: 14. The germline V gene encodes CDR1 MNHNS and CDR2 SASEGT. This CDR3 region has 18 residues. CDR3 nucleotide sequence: TGTGCCAGCAGTGAAGTAGGGTGGAGGAGCGGGAGGGTTAACGAGCAGTACTTC. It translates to CASSEVGWRSGRVNEQYF.

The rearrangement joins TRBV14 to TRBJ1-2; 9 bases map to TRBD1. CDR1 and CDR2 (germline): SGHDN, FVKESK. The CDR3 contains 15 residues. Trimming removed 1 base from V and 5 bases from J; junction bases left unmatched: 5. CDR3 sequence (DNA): TGTGCCAGCAGCCAAGTGGACAGGGGTTATTATGGCTACACCTTC. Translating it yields CASSQVDRGYYGYTF.

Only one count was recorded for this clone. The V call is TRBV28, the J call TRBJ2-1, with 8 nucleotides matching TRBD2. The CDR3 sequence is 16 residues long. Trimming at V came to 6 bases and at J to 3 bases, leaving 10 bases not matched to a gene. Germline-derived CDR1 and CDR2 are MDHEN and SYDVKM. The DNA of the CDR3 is TGTGCCAGCAGCCTAGCGGGCTGGAGTAACTACAATGAGCAGTTCTTC. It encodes CASSLAGWSNYNEQFF.

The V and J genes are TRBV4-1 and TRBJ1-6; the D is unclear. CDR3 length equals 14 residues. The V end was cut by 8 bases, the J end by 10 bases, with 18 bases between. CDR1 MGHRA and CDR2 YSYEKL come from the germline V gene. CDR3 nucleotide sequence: TGCGCCAGCCAGCCCCGGGAAGATTTATCACCCCTCCACTTT. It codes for CASQPREDLSPLHF.